This T cell receptor beta chain stems from a study of T cell repertoires in cytomegalovirus infection. Study overall: A matching HLA type, together with CMV infection, was signaled by public TCR beta signatures.

This CDR3 region has 12 residues. The germline V gene encodes CDR1 SGHNT and CDR2 YENEEA. The V end was cut by 6 bases, the J end by 3 bases, with 9 bases between. TCRdb processed the reads anew with MiXCR; each CDR3 protein has one entry. The data contain fewer than 200,000 distinct CDR3 sequences, roughly 9% of them singletons. This clonotype has at least ten counts. The antigen remains unidentified. Study observations and caveats: Carriage of CMV together with the relevant HLA was identifiable through cumulative public TCR beta family frequency. Dominating the ex vivo response were TCR beta clonotypes that were CMV-specific and HLA-C-restricted.

The chain has TRBV11-3 and TRBJ2-7, with TRBD2 as a possible D gene (5 bases). Sequencing was done on a sample of PBMCs. This receptor was obtained from a human donor in good health (CMV status not recorded). Some clones in this sample may be carry-over from other donors' samples. The CDR3 region has the DNA TGTGCCAGCAGTCAAAGCGGCTACGAGCAGTACTTC. Protein sequence: CASSQSGYEQYF.